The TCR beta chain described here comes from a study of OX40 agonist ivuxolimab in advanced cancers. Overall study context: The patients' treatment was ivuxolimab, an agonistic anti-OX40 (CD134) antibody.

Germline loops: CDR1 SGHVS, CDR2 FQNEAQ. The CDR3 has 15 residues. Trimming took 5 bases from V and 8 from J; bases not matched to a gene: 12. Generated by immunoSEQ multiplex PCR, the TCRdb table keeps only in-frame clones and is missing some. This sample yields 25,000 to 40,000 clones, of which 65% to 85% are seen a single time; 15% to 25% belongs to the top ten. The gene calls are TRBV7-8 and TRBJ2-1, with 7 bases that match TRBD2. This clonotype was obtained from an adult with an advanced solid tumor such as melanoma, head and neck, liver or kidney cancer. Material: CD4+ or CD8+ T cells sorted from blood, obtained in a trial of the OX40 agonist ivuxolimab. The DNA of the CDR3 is TGTGCCAGCAGCCAACTGACTAGCTCCCTACATGAGCAGTTCTTC. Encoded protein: CASSQLTSSLHEQFF. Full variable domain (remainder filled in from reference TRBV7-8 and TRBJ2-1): GAGVSQSPRYKVAKRGQDVALRCDPISGHVSLFWYQQALGQGPEFLTYFQNEAQLDKSGLPSDRFFAERPEGSVSTLKIQRTQQEDSAVYLCASSQLTSSLHEQFFGPGTRLTVL.